Below, one T cell receptor beta chain is given with its context. Generated by immunoSEQ multiplex PCR, the TCRdb table keeps only in-frame clones and is missing some. The sample lists about 150,000 clones; about 91% were seen once. The entry originates in a study of T cell responses to AZD1222 COVID-19 vaccine. The material sequenced was peripheral blood, taken on day 0 of AZD1222 vaccination. This TCR came from an adult in good health.

This CDR3 reads CSATHTGEQFF. CDR3 DNA: TGCAGTGCTACCCATACGGGTGAGCAGTTCTTC. The chain couples TRBV20-1 to TRBJ2-1; no definite D call. Looked up from germline, CDR1 is DFQATT and CDR2 is SNEGSKA (reference sequence). The CDR3 is 11 residues long. The V gene lost 4 bases and the J gene lost 9 bases, with 10 bases spanning the gap.